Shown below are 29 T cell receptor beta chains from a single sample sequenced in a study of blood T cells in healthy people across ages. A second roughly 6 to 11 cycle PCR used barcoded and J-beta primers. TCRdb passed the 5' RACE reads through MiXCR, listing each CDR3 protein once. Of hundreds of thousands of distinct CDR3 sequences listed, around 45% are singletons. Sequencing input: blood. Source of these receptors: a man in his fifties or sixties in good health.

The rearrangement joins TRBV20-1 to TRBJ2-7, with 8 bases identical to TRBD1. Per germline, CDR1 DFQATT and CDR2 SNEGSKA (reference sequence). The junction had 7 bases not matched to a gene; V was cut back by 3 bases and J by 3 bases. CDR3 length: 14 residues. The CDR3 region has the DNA TGCAGTGCTAGGCTTTTTGACAGGGGCTACGAGCAGTACTTC. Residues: CSARLFDRGYEQYF.

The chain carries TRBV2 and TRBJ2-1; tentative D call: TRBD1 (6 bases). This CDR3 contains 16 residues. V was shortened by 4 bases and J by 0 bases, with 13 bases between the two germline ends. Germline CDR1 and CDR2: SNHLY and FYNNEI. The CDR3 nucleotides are TGTGCCAGCAGTGCTCAGGGGCAGAGCTCCTACAATGAGCAGTTCTTC. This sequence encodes CASSAQGQSSYNEQFF. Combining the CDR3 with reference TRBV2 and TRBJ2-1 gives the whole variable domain EPEVTQTPSHQVTQMGQEVILRCVPISNHLYFYWYRQILGQKVEFLVSFYNNEISEKSEIFDDQFSVERPDGSNFTLKIRSTKLEDSAMYFCASSAQGQSSYNEQFFGPGTRLTVL.

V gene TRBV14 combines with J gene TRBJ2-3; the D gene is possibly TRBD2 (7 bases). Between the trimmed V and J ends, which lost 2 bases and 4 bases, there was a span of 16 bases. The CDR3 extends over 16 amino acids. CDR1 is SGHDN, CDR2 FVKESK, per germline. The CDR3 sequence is CASSQRLAGAADTQYF. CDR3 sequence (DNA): TGTGCCAGCAGCCAACGGCTTGCGGGGGCGGCAGATACGCAGTATTTT.

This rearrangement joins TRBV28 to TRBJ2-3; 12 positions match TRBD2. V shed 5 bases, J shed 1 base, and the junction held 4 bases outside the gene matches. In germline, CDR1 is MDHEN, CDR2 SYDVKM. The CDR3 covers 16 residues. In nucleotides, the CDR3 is TGTGCCAGCAGTATACGGACTAGCGGGGGCACAGATACGCAGTATTTT. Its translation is CASSIRTSGGTDTQYF.

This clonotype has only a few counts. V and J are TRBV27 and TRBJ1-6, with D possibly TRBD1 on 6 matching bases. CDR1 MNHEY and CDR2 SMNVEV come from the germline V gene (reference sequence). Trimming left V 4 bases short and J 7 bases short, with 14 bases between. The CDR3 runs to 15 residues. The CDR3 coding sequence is TGTGCCAGCAGTTCCAAGGGGGAAAGAAATTCACCCCTCCACTTT. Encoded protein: CASSSKGERNSPLHF.

This chain's CDR3 is CASSQDMPMDTQYF. CDR3 in DNA: TGCGCCAGCAGCCAAGATATGCCGATGGATACGCAGTATTTT. V and J are TRBV5-1 and TRBJ2-3, with unresolved D. V was trimmed by 4 bases and J by 6 bases, leaving 15 bases between them. CDR1 is SGHRS and CDR2 is YFSETQ in the germline V gene. The CDR3 covers 14 residues.

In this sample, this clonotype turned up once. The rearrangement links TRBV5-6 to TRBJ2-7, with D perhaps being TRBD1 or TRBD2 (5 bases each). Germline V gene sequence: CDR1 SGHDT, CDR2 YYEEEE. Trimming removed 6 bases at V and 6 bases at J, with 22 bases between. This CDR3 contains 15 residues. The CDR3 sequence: CASKDRDRVGIEQYF. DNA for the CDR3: TGTGCCAGCAAAGACCGGGACCGAGTCGGGATCGAGCAGTACTTC.

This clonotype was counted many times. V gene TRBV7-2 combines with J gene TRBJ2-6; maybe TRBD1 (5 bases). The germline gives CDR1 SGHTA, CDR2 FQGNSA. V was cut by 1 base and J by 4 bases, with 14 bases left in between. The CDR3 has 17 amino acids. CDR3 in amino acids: CASSLGPGRGGANVLTF. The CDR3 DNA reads TGTGCCAGCAGCTTAGGGCCAGGGCGTGGGGGGGCCAACGTCCTGACTTTC.

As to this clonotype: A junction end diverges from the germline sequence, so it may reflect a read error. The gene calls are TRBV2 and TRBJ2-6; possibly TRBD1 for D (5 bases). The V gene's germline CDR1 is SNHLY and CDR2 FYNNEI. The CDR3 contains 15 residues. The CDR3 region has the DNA TGTGCCAGCAGCGGTCGGAGTTCTGGGGCCAACGTACTGACTTTC. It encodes CASSGRSSGANVLTF.

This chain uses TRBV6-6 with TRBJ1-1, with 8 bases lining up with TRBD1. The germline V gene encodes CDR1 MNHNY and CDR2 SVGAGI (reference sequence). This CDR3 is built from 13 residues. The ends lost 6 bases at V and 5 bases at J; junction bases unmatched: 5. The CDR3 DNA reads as TGTGCCAGCAGCTCGGACAGGGCGACTGAAGCTTTCTTT. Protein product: CASSSDRATEAFF.

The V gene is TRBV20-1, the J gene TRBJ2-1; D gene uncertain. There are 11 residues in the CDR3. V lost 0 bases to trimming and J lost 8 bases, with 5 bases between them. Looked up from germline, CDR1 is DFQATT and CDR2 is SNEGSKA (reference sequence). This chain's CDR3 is CSARDHHEQFF. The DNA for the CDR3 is TGCAGTGCTAGAGACCACCATGAGCAGTTCTTC.

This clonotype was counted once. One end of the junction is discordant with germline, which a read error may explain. The CDR3 nucleotides read TGTGCCAGTTCTAGGAGCTCTGGAAGCACCATATATTTT. Protein: CASSRSSGSTIYF. V and J are TRBV12-3 or TRBV12-4 and TRBJ1-3, with D hard to call. The CDR3 runs to 13 residues.

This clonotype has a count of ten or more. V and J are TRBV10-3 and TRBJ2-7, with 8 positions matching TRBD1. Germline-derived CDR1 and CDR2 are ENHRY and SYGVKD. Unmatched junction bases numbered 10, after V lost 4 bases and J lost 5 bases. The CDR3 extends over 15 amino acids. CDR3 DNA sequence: TGTGCCATCAGTGGAGGACAGGGAGTCTACGACGAGCAGTACTTC. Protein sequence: CAISGGQGVYDEQYF.

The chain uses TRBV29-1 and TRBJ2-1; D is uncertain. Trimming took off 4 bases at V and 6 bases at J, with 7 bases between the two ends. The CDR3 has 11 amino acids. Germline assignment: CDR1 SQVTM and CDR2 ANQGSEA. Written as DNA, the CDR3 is TGCAGCGTTGTTAACCCCAATGAGCAGTTCTTC. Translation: CSVVNPNEQFF.

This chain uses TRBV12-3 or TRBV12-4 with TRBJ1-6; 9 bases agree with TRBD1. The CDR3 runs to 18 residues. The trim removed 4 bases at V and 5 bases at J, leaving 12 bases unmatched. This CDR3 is CASSSGTGRGLDNSPLHF. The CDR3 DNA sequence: TGTGCCAGCAGTTCCGGGACAGGGAGGGGACTGGATAATTCACCCCTCCACTTT.

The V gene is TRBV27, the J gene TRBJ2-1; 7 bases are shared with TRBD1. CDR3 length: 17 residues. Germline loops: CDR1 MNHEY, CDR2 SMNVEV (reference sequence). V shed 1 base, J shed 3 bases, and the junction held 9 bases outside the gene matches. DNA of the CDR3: TGTGCCAGCAGTTTATGGCCAACCGGGACAGACTACAATGAGCAGTTCTTC. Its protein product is CASSLWPTGTDYNEQFF.

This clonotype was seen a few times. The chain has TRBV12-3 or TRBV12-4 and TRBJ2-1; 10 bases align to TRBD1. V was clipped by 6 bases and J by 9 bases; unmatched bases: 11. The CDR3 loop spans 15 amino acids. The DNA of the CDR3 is TGTGCCAGCAGACAGACAGGGGGCGCAAACTCTGAGCAGTTCTTC. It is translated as CASRQTGGANSEQFF.

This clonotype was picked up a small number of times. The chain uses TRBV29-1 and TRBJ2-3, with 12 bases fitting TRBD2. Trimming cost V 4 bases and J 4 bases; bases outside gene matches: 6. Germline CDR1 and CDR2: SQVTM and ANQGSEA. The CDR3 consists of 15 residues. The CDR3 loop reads CSVGRTSGAPDTQYF. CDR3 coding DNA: TGCAGCGTTGGCAGGACTAGCGGGGCCCCAGATACGCAGTATTTT.

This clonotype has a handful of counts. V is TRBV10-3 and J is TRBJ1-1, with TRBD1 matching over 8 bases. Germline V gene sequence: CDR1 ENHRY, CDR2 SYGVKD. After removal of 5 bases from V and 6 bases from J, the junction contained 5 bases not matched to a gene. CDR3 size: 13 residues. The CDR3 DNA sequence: TGTGCCATCAGTCCCGAACAGGGGGCTGAAGCTTTCTTT. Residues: CAISPEQGAEAFF.

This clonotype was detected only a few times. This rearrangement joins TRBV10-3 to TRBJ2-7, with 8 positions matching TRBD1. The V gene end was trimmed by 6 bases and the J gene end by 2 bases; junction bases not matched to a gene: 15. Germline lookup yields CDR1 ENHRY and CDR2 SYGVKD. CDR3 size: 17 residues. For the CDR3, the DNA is TGTGCCATCAGAGCGACCCCCTATGGGACAGGAGCCTACGAGCAGTACTTC. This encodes CAIRATPYGTGAYEQYF.

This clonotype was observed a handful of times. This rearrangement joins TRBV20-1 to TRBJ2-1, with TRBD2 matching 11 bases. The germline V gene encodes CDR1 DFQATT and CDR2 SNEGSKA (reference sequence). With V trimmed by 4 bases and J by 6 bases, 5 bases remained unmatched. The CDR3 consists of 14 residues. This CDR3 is CSAKTSGATNEQFF. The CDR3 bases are TGCAGTGCTAAGACTAGCGGGGCTACCAATGAGCAGTTCTTC.

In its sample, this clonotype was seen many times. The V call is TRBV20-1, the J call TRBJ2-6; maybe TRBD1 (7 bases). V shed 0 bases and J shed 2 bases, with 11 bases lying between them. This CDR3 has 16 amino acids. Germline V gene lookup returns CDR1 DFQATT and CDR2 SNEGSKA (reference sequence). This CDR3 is CSARERGTAGANVLTF. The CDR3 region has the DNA TGCAGTGCTAGAGAACGGGGGACAGCTGGGGCCAACGTCCTGACTTTC.

For the CDR3, the DNA is TGTGCCAGCAGCCGATACCCCGCGGGGCTTGTAGGCTACACCTTC. This sequence encodes CASSRYPAGLVGYTF. The rearrangement joins TRBV14 to TRBJ1-2; TRBD1 might be the D (5 bases). Germline CDR1 and CDR2: SGHDN and FVKESK. V was shortened by 4 bases and J by 8 bases, with 20 bases between the two germline ends. The CDR3 loop spans 15 amino acids.

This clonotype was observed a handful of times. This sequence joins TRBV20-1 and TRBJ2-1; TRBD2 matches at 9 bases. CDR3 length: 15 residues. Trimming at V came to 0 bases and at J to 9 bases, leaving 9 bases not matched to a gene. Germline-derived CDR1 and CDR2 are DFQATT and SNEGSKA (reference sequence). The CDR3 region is CSARDYKRGASEQFF. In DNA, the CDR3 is TGCAGTGCTAGAGATTATAAGCGGGGGGCCTCTGAGCAGTTCTTC.

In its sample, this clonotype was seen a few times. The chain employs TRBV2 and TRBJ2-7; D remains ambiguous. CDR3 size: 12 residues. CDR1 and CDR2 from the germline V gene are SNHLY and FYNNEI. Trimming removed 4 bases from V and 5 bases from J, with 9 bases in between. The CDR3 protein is CASSGASNEQYF. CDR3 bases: TGTGCCAGCAGTGGAGCCTCGAACGAGCAGTACTTC.

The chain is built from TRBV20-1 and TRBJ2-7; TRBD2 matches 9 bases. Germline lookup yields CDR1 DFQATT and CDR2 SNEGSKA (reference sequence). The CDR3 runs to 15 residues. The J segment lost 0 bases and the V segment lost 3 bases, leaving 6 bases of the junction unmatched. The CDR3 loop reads CSASPIAGASYEQYF. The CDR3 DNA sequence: TGCAGTGCTAGCCCCATAGCGGGGGCCTCCTACGAGCAGTACTTC.

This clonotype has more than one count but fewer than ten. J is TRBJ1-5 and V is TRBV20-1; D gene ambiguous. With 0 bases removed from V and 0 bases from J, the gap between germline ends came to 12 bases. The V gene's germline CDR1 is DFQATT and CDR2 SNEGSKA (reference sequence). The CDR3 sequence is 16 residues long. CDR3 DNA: TGCAGTGCTAGAGATTCAAGGACGACTAGCAATCAGCCCCAGCATTTT. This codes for CSARDSRTTSNQPQHF.

In DNA form, the CDR3 reads TGTGCCAAACAGGGGATTCGAGACAATGAGCAGTTCTTC. Protein: CAKQGIRDNEQFF. The rearrangement links TRBV24-1 to TRBJ2-1; 7 bases fit TRBD1. Trimming cost V 11 bases and J 5 bases; bases outside gene matches: 8. Germline assignment: CDR1 KGHDR and CDR2 SFDVKD. CDR3 length equals 13 residues.

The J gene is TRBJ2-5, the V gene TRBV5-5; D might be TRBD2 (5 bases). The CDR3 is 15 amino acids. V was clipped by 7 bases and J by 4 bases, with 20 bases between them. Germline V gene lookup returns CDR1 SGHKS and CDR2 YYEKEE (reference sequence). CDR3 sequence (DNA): TGTGCCAGCTTTTCGCGAACGGGGTTCGGAGAGACCCAGTACTTC. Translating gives CASFSRTGFGETQYF.